Listed below are T cell receptor beta chains from one sample, sequenced in a study of blood T cell repertoires in COVID-19. TCRdb's copy holds only in-frame clones and misses some; the assay was immunoSEQ multiplex PCR. The sample carries around 200,000 clones, around 79% recorded once. The sequenced sample was peripheral blood. The receptors here all came from a man aged 50 or older who had recovered from COVID-19. Both conserved end residues are part of each CDR3. D genes are given only for firm matches. Clone size appears in some rows only: once, few, many, or a class for an expanded clone.

V gene: TRBV4-3
clone size: few
J gene: TRBJ2-1
D gene: TRBD2
CDR3 protein: CASSQAHTSGGRSYNEQFF
CDR3 DNA: TGCGCCAGCAGCCAAGCCCATACGTCGGGAGGGCGGTCCTACAATGAGCAGTTCTTC

V gene: TRBV3-1/TRBV3-2
clone size: .
J gene: TRBJ2-2
D gene: TRBD1
CDR3 protein: CASSQGQGTGELFF
CDR3 DNA: TGTGCCAGCAGCCAAGGACAGGGGACCGGGGAGCTGTTTTTT

V gene: TRBV29-1
clone size: .
J gene: TRBJ2-5
D gene: TRBD1
CDR3 protein: CSGTGGAPETQYF
CDR3 DNA: TGCAGCGGGACAGGGGGCGCGCCAGAGACCCAGTACTTC

V gene: TRBV29-1
clone size: .
J gene: TRBJ1-1
D gene: .
CDR3 protein: CSVSEWTETMNTEAFF
CDR3 DNA: TGCAGCGTTTCCGAGTGGACAGAGACTATGAACACTGAAGCTTTCTTT

V gene: TRBV7-3
clone size: .
J gene: TRBJ1-1
D gene: TRBD1
CDR3 protein: CASSLQGAMNTEAFF
CDR3 DNA: TGTGCCAGCAGCTTACAGGGGGCCATGAACACTGAAGCTTTCTTT

V gene: TRBV7-9
clone size: .
J gene: TRBJ1-5
D gene: TRBD1
CDR3 protein: CASSLDRGLAGSNQPQHF
CDR3 DNA: TGTGCCAGCAGCCTGGACAGGGGGCTAGCGGGTAGCAATCAGCCCCAGCATTTT

V gene: TRBV7-9
clone size: .
J gene: TRBJ2-3
D gene: .
CDR3 protein: CASSLAFGTDTQYF
CDR3 DNA: TGTGCCAGCAGCTTAGCGTTCGGGACAGATACGCAGTATTTT

V gene: TRBV5-4
clone size: .
J gene: TRBJ1-1
D gene: .
CDR3 protein: CASSLTGTNTEAFF
CDR3 DNA: TGTGCCAGCAGCCTAACAGGGACGAACACTGAAGCTTTCTTT

V gene: TRBV7-2
clone size: .
J gene: TRBJ1-4
D gene: .
CDR3 protein: CASSLNSGFNEKLFF
CDR3 DNA: TGTGCCAGCAGCCTAAATTCAGGATTTAATGAAAAACTGTTTTTT

V gene: TRBV7-2
clone size: .
J gene: TRBJ2-1
D gene: TRBD2
CDR3 protein: CASSFFSGRAREQFF
CDR3 DNA: TGTGCCAGCAGCTTCTTCAGCGGGAGGGCCCGGGAGCAGTTCTTC

V gene: TRBV2
clone size: .
J gene: TRBJ2-7
D gene: .
CDR3 protein: CASSYRYEQYF
CDR3 DNA: TGTGCCAGCAGTTACAGATACGAGCAGTACTTC

V gene: TRBV29-1
clone size: .
J gene: TRBJ1-2
D gene: .
CDR3 protein: CSVGFMSGDTF
CDR3 DNA: TGCAGCGTTGGGTTTATGTCAGGGGACACCTTC

V gene: TRBV4-1
clone size: few
J gene: TRBJ1-3
D gene: .
CDR3 protein: CASSQVVGLNTIYF
CDR3 DNA: TGCGCCAGCAGCCAAGTAGTCGGTTTGAACACCATATATTTT

V gene: TRBV12-3/TRBV12-4
clone size: .
J gene: TRBJ2-3
D gene: .
CDR3 protein: CASSRTDADTQYF
CDR3 DNA: TGTGCCAGCAGTAGGACAGATGCAGATACGCAGTATTTT

V gene: TRBV19
clone size: .
J gene: TRBJ2-1
D gene: .
CDR3 protein: CASSIVRTVHNEQFF
CDR3 DNA: TGTGCCAGTAGTATAGTACGGACAGTCCACAATGAGCAGTTCTTC

V gene: TRBV7-8
clone size: .
J gene: TRBJ2-1
D gene: TRBD2
CDR3 protein: CASSVLETSADREQFF
CDR3 DNA: TGTGCCAGCAGCGTCTTGGAGACTAGCGCCGACCGAGAGCAGTTCTTC

V gene: TRBV3-1/TRBV3-2
clone size: .
J gene: TRBJ1-6
D gene: TRBD1
CDR3 protein: CASSKQGAGSPLHF
CDR3 DNA: TGTGCCAGCAGCAAACAGGGGGCAGGTTCACCCCTCCACTTT

V gene: TRBV4-1
clone size: .
J gene: TRBJ1-4
D gene: .
CDR3 protein: CASSPSGSTDNEKLFF
CDR3 DNA: TGCGCCAGCAGCCCATCTGGGTCCACAGATAATGAAAAACTGTTTTTT

V gene: TRBV27
clone size: .
J gene: TRBJ2-7
D gene: .
CDR3 protein: CASSPTSSSSYEQYF
CDR3 DNA: TGTGCCAGCAGCCCTACCTCTAGTTCCTCCTACGAGCAGTACTTC

V gene: TRBV19
clone size: .
J gene: TRBJ2-5
D gene: TRBD1
CDR3 protein: CASSGTGERETQYF
CDR3 DNA: TGTGCCAGTAGTGGGACAGGGGAGCGAGAGACCCAGTACTTC

V gene: TRBV19
clone size: .
J gene: TRBJ2-3
D gene: TRBD2
CDR3 protein: CASSIGLAGGKSDTQYF
CDR3 DNA: TGTGCCAGTAGTATCGGACTAGCGGGAGGTAAATCAGATACGCAGTATTTT

V gene: TRBV7-3
clone size: many
J gene: TRBJ2-2
D gene: .
CDR3 protein: CASSLSGTGELFF
CDR3 DNA: TGTGCCAGCAGCTTGTCGGGAACCGGGGAGCTGTTTTTT

V gene: TRBV2
clone size: few
J gene: TRBJ2-7
D gene: TRBD1
CDR3 protein: CASSGGQGYEQYF
CDR3 DNA: TGTGCCAGCAGTGGTGGACAGGGGTACGAGCAGTACTTC

V gene: TRBV5-1
clone size: once
J gene: TRBJ2-2
D gene: TRBD2
CDR3 protein: CATRLTSGNTGELFF
CDR3 DNA: TGCGCCACCCGATTGACTAGCGGTAACACCGGGGAGCTGTTTTTT

V gene: TRBV24-1
clone size: .
J gene: TRBJ2-1
D gene: TRBD2
CDR3 protein: CATSDSGGSYNEQFF
CDR3 DNA: TGTGCCACCAGTGATAGCGGGGGTTCCTACAATGAGCAGTTCTTC

V gene: TRBV5-4
clone size: few
J gene: TRBJ2-5
D gene: .
CDR3 protein: CASSGAPQETQYF
CDR3 DNA: TGTGCCAGCAGCGGGGCCCCCCAAGAGACCCAGTACTTC

V gene: TRBV10-3
clone size: .
J gene: TRBJ2-7
D gene: .
CDR3 protein: CAISERSSYEQYF
CDR3 DNA: TGTGCCATCAGTGAGCGTAGCTCCTACGAGCAGTACTTC

V gene: TRBV7-9
clone size: .
J gene: TRBJ2-3
D gene: TRBD2
CDR3 protein: CASLGGTSTDTQYF
CDR3 DNA: TGTGCCAGCCTGGGGGGGACTAGCACAGATACGCAGTATTTT

V gene: TRBV10-3
clone size: .
J gene: TRBJ2-2
D gene: .
CDR3 protein: CAISGLRGFGELFF
CDR3 DNA: TGTGCCATCAGTGGGCTACGGGGTTTCGGGGAGCTGTTTTTT

V gene: TRBV6-2/TRBV6-3
clone size: .
J gene: TRBJ2-3
D gene: .
CDR3 protein: CASSTPGTDTQYF
CDR3 DNA: TGTGCCAGCAGTACCCCGGGAACGGATACGCAGTATTTT

V gene: TRBV25-1
clone size: .
J gene: TRBJ1-2
D gene: TRBD1
CDR3 protein: CASSEAGGYYGYTF
CDR3 DNA: TGTGCCAGCAGTGAAGCAGGGGGCTACTATGGCTACACCTTC

V gene: TRBV7-8
clone size: .
J gene: TRBJ2-5
D gene: TRBD1
CDR3 protein: CASSHFPGQGKETQYF
CDR3 DNA: TGTGCCAGCAGCCATTTCCCCGGACAGGGAAAAGAGACCCAGTACTTC

V gene: TRBV4-2
clone size: .
J gene: TRBJ1-1
D gene: TRBD1
CDR3 protein: CASSLRGVDRGYPNTEAFF
CDR3 DNA: TGTGCCAGCAGCCTGCGCGGAGTTGACAGGGGATATCCGAACACTGAAGCTTTCTTT

V gene: TRBV6-6
clone size: .
J gene: TRBJ2-1
D gene: TRBD2
CDR3 protein: CASSLAGEGDEQFF
CDR3 DNA: TGTGCCAGCAGTTTAGCGGGAGAAGGCGATGAGCAGTTCTTC

V gene: TRBV9
clone size: .
J gene: TRBJ2-3
D gene: TRBD1
CDR3 protein: CASSVTGDSTDTQYF
CDR3 DNA: TGTGCCAGCAGCGTGACAGGGGATTCAACAGATACGCAGTATTTT

V gene: TRBV15
clone size: .
J gene: TRBJ2-1
D gene: .
CDR3 protein: CATSLGSGYSYNEQFF
CDR3 DNA: TGTGCCACCAGCTTGGGGAGCGGCTACTCCTACAATGAGCAGTTCTTC

V gene: TRBV6-2/TRBV6-3
clone size: .
J gene: TRBJ2-7
D gene: .
CDR3 protein: CASSAQNPGQTFYEQYF
CDR3 DNA: TGTGCCAGCAGTGCACAAAACCCCGGACAGACTTTCTACGAGCAGTACTTC

V gene: TRBV6-5
clone size: .
J gene: TRBJ1-6
D gene: .
CDR3 protein: CASSYSDQGTPLHF
CDR3 DNA: TGTGCCAGCAGTTACTCGGATCAGGGGACACCCCTCCACTTT

V gene: TRBV7-3
clone size: .
J gene: TRBJ2-2
D gene: TRBD1
CDR3 protein: CASSRTGDTGELFF
CDR3 DNA: TGTGCCAGCAGCAGAACAGGGGACACCGGGGAGCTGTTTTTT

V gene: TRBV2
clone size: once
J gene: TRBJ2-5
D gene: TRBD2
CDR3 protein: CASSAPRRRTSKETQYF
CDR3 DNA: TGTGCCAGCAGTGCTCCCCGCCGCCGGACTAGCAAGGAGACCCAGTACTTC

V gene: TRBV5-1
clone size: .
J gene: TRBJ1-4
D gene: TRBD1
CDR3 protein: CASSLAGGNEKLFF
CDR3 DNA: TGCGCCAGCAGCTTAGCAGGGGGTAATGAAAAACTGTTTTTT

V gene: TRBV27
clone size: .
J gene: TRBJ2-7
D gene: TRBD2
CDR3 protein: CASSLAGASSKKYF
CDR3 DNA: TGTGCCAGCAGTCTCGCGGGAGCATCGTCTAAAAAGTACTTC

V gene: TRBV28
clone size: many
J gene: TRBJ1-5
D gene: TRBD1
CDR3 protein: CASSSDRENQPQHF
CDR3 DNA: TGTGCCAGCAGTTCGGACAGGGAAAATCAGCCCCAGCATTTT

V gene: TRBV7-2
clone size: .
J gene: TRBJ1-2
D gene: .
CDR3 protein: CASSGFSSPNYGYTF
CDR3 DNA: TGTGCCAGCAGCGGTTTTAGCAGCCCTAACTATGGCTACACCTTC

V gene: TRBV4-1
clone size: .
J gene: TRBJ2-1
D gene: TRBD2
CDR3 protein: CASSQDLAGGGTRTYNEQFF
CDR3 DNA: TGCGCCAGCAGCCAAGACTTAGCGGGAGGGGGAACCAGAACCTACAATGAGCAGTTCTTC

V gene: TRBV24-1
clone size: many
J gene: TRBJ2-1
D gene: .
CDR3 protein: CATSSERAGSSSYNEQFF
CDR3 DNA: TGTGCCACCTCCTCTGAGCGGGCGGGAAGTAGCTCCTACAATGAGCAGTTCTTC

V gene: TRBV5-5
clone size: once
J gene: TRBJ1-1
D gene: .
CDR3 protein: CASSLEYTEAFF
CDR3 DNA: TGTGCCAGCAGCTTAGAGTACACTGAAGCTTTCTTT

V gene: TRBV19
clone size: .
J gene: TRBJ2-2
D gene: .
CDR3 protein: CASSIGKRSGELFF
CDR3 DNA: TGTGCCAGTAGTATTGGAAAGCGTTCCGGGGAGCTGTTTTTT

V gene: TRBV28
clone size: .
J gene: TRBJ2-6
D gene: .
CDR3 protein: CASRRGAGANVLTF
CDR3 DNA: TGTGCCAGCCGCAGGGGGGCTGGGGCCAACGTCCTGACTTTC

V gene: TRBV27
clone size: once
J gene: TRBJ2-7
D gene: .
CDR3 protein: CASSTGSSYEQYF
CDR3 DNA: TGTGCCAGCAGCACAGGGAGCTCCTACGAGCAGTACTTC

V gene: TRBV2
clone size: .
J gene: TRBJ2-7
D gene: .
CDR3 protein: CASSARYEQYF
CDR3 DNA: TGTGCCAGCAGTGCCAGATACGAGCAGTACTTC

V gene: TRBV5-1
clone size: .
J gene: TRBJ2-1
D gene: TRBD2
CDR3 protein: CASSRTLAGRSSYNEQFF
CDR3 DNA: TGCGCCAGCAGCCGTACTCTAGCGGGAAGAAGTTCCTACAATGAGCAGTTCTTC

V gene: TRBV4-1
clone size: .
J gene: TRBJ2-3
D gene: .
CDR3 protein: CASSQVLSGTDTQYF
CDR3 DNA: TGCGCCAGCAGCCAAGTCCTTAGCGGCACAGATACGCAGTATTTT

V gene: TRBV7-2
clone size: .
J gene: TRBJ2-5
D gene: TRBD2
CDR3 protein: CASSVGGTSGQETQYF
CDR3 DNA: TGTGCCAGCAGCGTAGGAGGGACTAGCGGTCAAGAGACCCAGTACTTC